In this sample, the clone carrying this T cell receptor (beta chain) turned up a few times. Its cognate antigen is unknown. Time point defined: week 35, safety follow-up. Vaccinated patients received 300 ug of mutant IDH1 20-mer peptide per dose, with topical imiquimod. TCRdb's copy holds only in-frame clones and misses some; the assay was immunoSEQ multiplex PCR. The sample has some 42,000 clones, about 80% seen once; the top ten hold 4.5% to 5.5%. This specimen belongs to a study of a mutant IDH1 vaccine in newly diagnosed glioma. Study at large: Sex among treated patients split approximately 62% male, roughly 38% female; mean age was roughly 42 years.

This CDR3 is 11 amino acids long. CDR1 and CDR2 (germline): SGHRS, YFSETQ. V lost 3 bases and J lost 3, with 4 bases in between. The chain couples TRBV5-1 to TRBJ2-7; no clear D. The clonotype originates from a woman in her 50s with glioma. The sample here was PBMCs, taken from a glioma patient whose treatment included an IDH1 peptide vaccine. DNA of the CDR3: TGCGCCAGCAGCTCACACTACGAGCAGTACTTC. It is translated as CASSSHYEQYF.